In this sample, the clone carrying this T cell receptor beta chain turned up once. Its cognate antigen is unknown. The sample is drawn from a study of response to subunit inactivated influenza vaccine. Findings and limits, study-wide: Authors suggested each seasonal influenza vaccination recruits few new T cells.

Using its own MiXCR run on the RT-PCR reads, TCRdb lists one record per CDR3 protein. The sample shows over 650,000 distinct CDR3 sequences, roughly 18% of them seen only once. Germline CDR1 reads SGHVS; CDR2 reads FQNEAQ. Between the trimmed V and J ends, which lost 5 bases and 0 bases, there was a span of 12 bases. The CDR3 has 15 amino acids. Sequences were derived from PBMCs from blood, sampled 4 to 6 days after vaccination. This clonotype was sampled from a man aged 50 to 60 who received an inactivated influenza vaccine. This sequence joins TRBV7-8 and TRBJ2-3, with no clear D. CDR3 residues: CASSKDRLSTDTQYF. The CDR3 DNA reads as TGTGCCAGCAGCAAGGACCGCCTCAGCACAGATACGCAGTATTTT.